The TCR beta chain described here comes from a study of OX40 agonist ivuxolimab in advanced cancers. TCRdb keeps only in-frame clones here, not all; method: immunoSEQ multiplex PCR. Found here are approximately 91,000 clones, around 88% of them singletons; the top ten hold 0.4% to 0.65%. The CDR3 runs 14 residues. Germline-derived CDR1 and CDR2 are SGHVS and FQNEAQ. V dropped 0 bases and J dropped 3 bases, with 9 bases sitting between them. The V gene is TRBV7-8, the J gene TRBJ2-7; D perhaps matches TRBD1 (6 bases). The sequence came from an adult with an advanced solid tumor such as melanoma, head and neck, liver or kidney cancer. Sample: CD4+ or CD8+ T cells sorted from blood, taken in a trial of the OX40 agonist ivuxolimab. The CDR3 bases are TGTGCCAGCAGCTTAGCTGCAGGGGACTACGAGCAGTACTTC. Protein: CASSLAAGDYEQYF.